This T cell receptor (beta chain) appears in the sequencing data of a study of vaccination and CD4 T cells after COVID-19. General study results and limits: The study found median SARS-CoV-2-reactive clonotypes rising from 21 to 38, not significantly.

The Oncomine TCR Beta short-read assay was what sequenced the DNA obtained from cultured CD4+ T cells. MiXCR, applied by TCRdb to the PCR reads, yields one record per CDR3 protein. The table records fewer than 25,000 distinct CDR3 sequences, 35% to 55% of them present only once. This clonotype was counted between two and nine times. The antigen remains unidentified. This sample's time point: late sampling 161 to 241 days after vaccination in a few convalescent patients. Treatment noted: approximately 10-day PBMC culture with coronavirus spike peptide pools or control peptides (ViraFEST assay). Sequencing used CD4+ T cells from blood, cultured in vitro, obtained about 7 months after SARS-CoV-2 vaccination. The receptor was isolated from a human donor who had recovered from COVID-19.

CDR3 sequence: CASSPLWEDNQPQHF. The CDR3 DNA is TGTGCCAGCAGTCCCTTATGGGAAGACAATCAGCCCCAGCATTTT. The gene calls are TRBV28 and TRBJ1-5; D not certain. CDR3 length: 15 amino acids. Trimming took 5 bases from V and 3 from J, leaving 14 bases between them. Germline V lookup: CDR1 MDHEN, CDR2 SYDVKM.